This TCR beta chain was recovered during a study of a mutant IDH1 vaccine in newly diagnosed glioma. Study at large: Patients got their first vaccination 4-6 weeks after radiotherapy alone, or with temozolomide cycles. Patients' prior therapy spanned radiotherapy, temozolomide, or both; most underwent both.

The V and J ends lost 5 bases and 5 bases respectively, with 9 bases between them. The CDR3 sequence is 12 residues long. Germline assignment: CDR1 LNHNV and CDR2 YYDKDF (reference sequence). With regard to this clone: What it recognizes is unknown.

Sequenced by immunoSEQ multiplex PCR; TCRdb stores in-frame clones only, minus some. The sample holds more than 30,000 clones, approximately 89% seen once. Time point: week 47, end of study. Alongside topical imiquimod, each dose of vaccine comprised 300 ug of mutant IDH1 20-mer peptide. New IDH1-mutant, ATRX-lost WHO grade 3 or 4 astrocytomas occurred in donors. The sequence was obtained from a man in his forties or fifties with glioma. The sample was PBMCs, taken from a glioma patient whose treatment included an IDH1 peptide vaccine. The chain joins TRBV15 to TRBJ1-2; possibly TRBD1 for D (6 bases). The CDR3 DNA reads TGTGCCACCAGCTCCGACAGGTATGGCTACACCTTC. Translation: CATSSDRYGYTF.